This T cell receptor beta chain was identified in a study of cytomegalovirus exposure and HLA in healthy donors. On the study more broadly: From donors who were HLA-typed, an early data release held around 85 million unique TCRs. Study-wide results and limits: Available immune exposure information was restricted to CMV serostatus only. Researchers reported in a later analysis that a missense DCLRE1C variant was tied to TCR beta V- and J-gene trimming.

Of note for this clone: Its antigen is as yet unknown.

The germline V gene encodes CDR1 LGHNA and CDR2 YSLEER. CDR3 size: 16 residues. Trimming removed 4 bases from V and 0 bases from J; junction bases left unmatched: 7. PCR involved 60 Vbeta and 13 Jbeta primers. The data were produced by immunoSEQ multiplex PCR, yet TCRdb's version contains in-frame clones alone and is incomplete. Its table records 130,000 or so clones. The receptor comes from a woman between 40 and 50 years old in good health and CMV-seronegative. Sequencing was carried out using PBMCs. V is TRBV4-3 and J is TRBJ1-2; the match to TRBD1 covers 8 bases. The CDR3 DNA reads as TGCGCCAGCAGCCCAGCCCCACAGGGGGCTAACTATGGCTACACCTTC. Protein product: CASSPAPQGANYGYTF.